These T cell receptor beta chains were read from a single sample in a study of beta chain features in type 1 diabetes. This table comes from immunoSEQ multiplex PCR, and its TCRdb copy is limited to in-frame clones, with some not included. The sample has about 150,000 clones, under 9.5% seen once. Input material: central memory CD4+ T cells from blood. All receptors come from a man aged 18 to 29 in good health. Each CDR3 is given with its conserved first and last residue. A D gene is named only where the DNA matches it firmly. Rows may omit the clone size; those that give it use once, few, many or a size class.

d_call | j_call | clone_size | v_call | cdr3_aa | cdr3_nt
TRBD2 | TRBJ2-1 | few | TRBV11-2 | CASSLATSGYNEQFF | TGTGCCAGCAGCTTAGCAACTAGCGGCTACAATGAGCAGTTCTTC
- | TRBJ2-3 | many | TRBV7-9 | CASSLELRTDTQYF | TGTGCCAGCAGCTTAGAGCTTCGCACAGATACGCAGTATTTT
TRBD1 | TRBJ1-2 | few | TRBV2 | CASSGLPRTGNYGYTF | TGTGCCAGCAGTGGACTACCCCGGACAGGGAACTATGGCTACACCTTC
TRBD1 | TRBJ1-2 | - | TRBV4-3 | CASSQGTGLFYGYTF | TGCGCCAGCAGCCAGGGGACAGGGCTGTTCTATGGCTACACCTTC
TRBD1 | TRBJ1-1 | few | TRBV6-5 | CASRDRGWTEAFF | TGTGCCAGCAGGGACAGGGGGTGGACTGAAGCTTTCTTT
TRBD2 | TRBJ2-1 | few | TRBV19 | CASSIVAGGLANEQFF | TGTGCCAGTAGTATTGTCGCGGGGGGTTTGGCCAATGAGCAGTTCTTC
TRBD1 | TRBJ2-7 | many | TRBV4-1 | CASSAPGTGSYEQYF | TGCGCCAGCAGCGCGCCCGGGACAGGGTCCTACGAGCAGTACTTC
TRBD1 | TRBJ2-5 | many | TRBV6-5 | CASRDPTGKETQYF | TGTGCCAGCAGGGACCCGACAGGGAAAGAGACCCAGTACTTC
TRBD1 | TRBJ2-7 | - | TRBV5-1 | CASSLGATGIEQYF | TGCGCCAGCAGCTTGGGGGCGACAGGGATAGAGCAGTACTTC
TRBD2 | TRBJ2-7 | few | TRBV5-1 | CASSSKTSGRAGSSYEQYF | TGCGCCAGCAGCTCCAAAACTAGCGGGAGGGCTGGGAGCTCCTACGAGCAGTACTTC
TRBD1 | TRBJ1-6 | few | TRBV7-3 | CASSQGQNSPLHF | TGTGCCAGCAGCCAGGGACAGAATTCACCCCTCCACTTT
TRBD1 | TRBJ2-7 | few | TRBV18 | CASRRGDRGYEQYF | TGTGCCAGCCGGCGAGGGGACAGGGGCTACGAGCAGTACTTC
TRBD2 | TRBJ2-7 | - | TRBV19 | CASSMLAGAGEQYF | TGTGCCAGTAGTATGCTAGCGGGAGCGGGGGAGCAGTACTTC
TRBD1 | TRBJ2-7 | few | TRBV28 | CASSLPTGVHEQYF | TGTGCCAGCAGTTTACCCACAGGGGTCCACGAGCAGTACTTC
TRBD2 | TRBJ2-1 | - | TRBV5-1 | CASSWGLADNEQFF | TGCGCCAGCAGCTGGGGACTAGCGGACAATGAGCAGTTCTTC
TRBD1 | TRBJ1-4 | - | TRBV11-2 | CASSLRGVGEKLFF | TGTGCCAGCAGCCTCAGGGGGGTGGGCGAAAAACTGTTTTTT
TRBD1 | TRBJ2-7 | few | TRBV28 | CASSPGTATYEQYF | TGTGCCAGCAGTCCCGGGACAGCCACTTACGAGCAGTACTTC
- | TRBJ1-2 | once | TRBV7-9 | CASSFYRSYGYTF | TGTGCCAGCAGCTTTTACAGGAGCTATGGCTACACCTTC
- | TRBJ2-7 | few | TRBV20-1 | CSASREYEQYF | TGCAGTGCTAGTAGGGAGTACGAGCAGTACTTC
TRBD1 | TRBJ2-7 | few | TRBV28 | CASRNTGGNYEQYF | TGTGCCAGCAGAAATACAGGGGGCAATTACGAGCAGTACTTC
- | TRBJ2-3 | - | TRBV10-3 | CAISFREEVYF | TGTGCCATCAGCTTCCGGGAAGAGGTGTATTTT
- | TRBJ2-6 | - | TRBV30 | CAWCHGFSGANVLTF | TGTGCCTGGTGTCACGGTTTCTCTGGGGCCAACGTCCTGACTTTC
TRBD1 | TRBJ1-1 | - | TRBV19 | CASSIGQGWGTEAFF | TGTGCCAGTAGTATTGGACAGGGCTGGGGAACTGAAGCTTTCTTT
TRBD1 | TRBJ1-1 | - | TRBV27 | CASSLLQGIAPETFF | TGTGCCAGCAGTTTATTACAGGGGATTGCGCCCGAAACTTTCTTT
- | TRBJ2-5 | few | TRBV9 | CASSVVGGGYQETQYF | TGTGCCAGCAGCGTTGTTGGTGGGGGGTACCAAGAGACCCAGTACTTC
TRBD2 | TRBJ2-3 | many | TRBV7-2 | CASSGLAGLGDTQYF | TGTGCCAGCAGCGGACTAGCGGGATTGGGAGATACGCAGTATTTT
TRBD1 | TRBJ1-1 | few | TRBV6-6 | CASSGQGGDTEAFF | TGTGCCAGCAGTGGACAGGGAGGGGACACTGAAGCTTTCTTT
TRBD1 | TRBJ1-1 | - | TRBV9 | CASSPKDRGTLNTEAFF | TGTGCCAGCAGCCCAAAAGACAGGGGCACCCTGAACACTGAAGCTTTCTTT
TRBD2 | TRBJ2-1 | - | TRBV7-2 | CASSHRLAGASYNEQFF | TGTGCCAGCAGCCATCGACTAGCGGGGGCCTCCTACAATGAGCAGTTCTTC
- | TRBJ1-6 | many | TRBV7-9 | CASSLSGTHNSPLHF | TGTGCCAGCAGCTTAAGTGGGACTCATAATTCACCCCTCCACTTT
- | TRBJ1-5 | - | TRBV19 | CASSMGEYSNQPQHF | TGTGCCAGTAGTATGGGAGAATATAGCAATCAGCCCCAGCATTTT
TRBD1 | TRBJ2-5 | - | TRBV27 | CASSHRGRETQYF | TGTGCCAGCAGTCACAGGGGGCGAGAGACCCAGTACTTC